This note documents a single T cell receptor beta chain sequence. The data were taken from a study of control samples from healthy donors and cancer patients. Assay used: immunoSEQ multiplex PCR; TCRdb lists only in-frame clones, some missing. The table has about 150,000 clones, 88% seen once. This TCR came from a man in his late teens or twenties in good health. The specimen was blood.

CDR3 nucleotide sequence: TGTGCCAGCAGCTTCGATTGGGAGGGCGCTGGCACTGAAGCTTTCTTT. Its protein is CASSFDWEGAGTEAFF. The chain uses TRBV7-8 and TRBJ1-1; no firm D call. CDR1 and CDR2 from the germline V gene are SGHVS and FQNEAQ. The CDR3 spans 16 residues. Deletions cut 3 bases from V and 4 bases from J, with 18 bases between.